The rows below give T cell receptor beta chains drawn from one sample of a study of cytomegalovirus exposure and HLA in healthy donors. TCRdb's table, derived via immunoSEQ multiplex PCR, lists solely in-frame clones and lacks some. The sample includes 99,000 or so clones, 10% of them seen just once. Sequenced input: PBMCs. The source is a man aged 35 to 55 in good health and CMV-seropositive. Both conserved end residues are part of each CDR3. Each record gives: D gene, J gene, CDR3 length, clone size, V gene, CDR3 DNA, CDR3 protein. D genes are given only for firm matches. Clone sizes are given selectively: once, few, many, or a class where the clone is expanded.

d_call: TRBD1
j_call: TRBJ1-6
cdr3_length: 14
clone_size: -
v_call: TRBV30
cdr3_nt: TGTGCCTGGAGTGTAGGCAGGGGGCATTCACCCCTCCACTTT
cdr3_aa: CAWSVGRGHSPLHF

d_call: TRBD1
j_call: TRBJ2-4
cdr3_length: 14
clone_size: few
v_call: TRBV29-1
cdr3_nt: TGCAGCGTTGATTCCGGGACAGGGGGGGGCATTCAGTACTTC
cdr3_aa: CSVDSGTGGGIQYF

d_call: -
j_call: TRBJ1-2
cdr3_length: 13
clone_size: -
v_call: TRBV5-6
cdr3_nt: TGTGCCAGCAGCCGGGACATAGCCTATGGCTACACCTTC
cdr3_aa: CASSRDIAYGYTF

d_call: -
j_call: TRBJ1-2
cdr3_length: 14
clone_size: few
v_call: TRBV2
cdr3_nt: TGTGCCAGCAGTGAAGTAAAGCAGACATACGGCTACACCTTC
cdr3_aa: CASSEVKQTYGYTF

d_call: -
j_call: TRBJ2-3
cdr3_length: 11
clone_size: few
v_call: TRBV30
cdr3_nt: TGTGCCTGGGGCCGGGACATGAGGCAGTATTTT
cdr3_aa: CAWGRDMRQYF

d_call: -
j_call: TRBJ2-6
cdr3_length: 15
clone_size: large
v_call: TRBV15
cdr3_nt: TGTGCCACCAGCAGAGACAGGACTGGGGCCAACGTCCTGACTTTC
cdr3_aa: CATSRDRTGANVLTF

d_call: TRBD2
j_call: TRBJ2-1
cdr3_length: 21
clone_size: few
v_call: TRBV12-5
cdr3_nt: TGTGCTAGTGGTCCTTCCTTTCCGGGACTAGCGGGAGGGCCTATATACAATGAGCAGTTCTTC
cdr3_aa: CASGPSFPGLAGGPIYNEQFF

d_call: -
j_call: TRBJ2-7
cdr3_length: 15
clone_size: -
v_call: TRBV4-1
cdr3_nt: TGCGCCAGCAGCCAAGTACTGGACAGCTCCTACGAGCAGTACTTC
cdr3_aa: CASSQVLDSSYEQYF

d_call: TRBD1
j_call: TRBJ1-5
cdr3_length: 15
clone_size: few
v_call: TRBV28
cdr3_nt: TGTGCCAGCAGTTTAGGGGCAGGGGGTCCTCAGCCCCAGCATTTT
cdr3_aa: CASSLGAGGPQPQHF

d_call: TRBD2
j_call: TRBJ2-1
cdr3_length: 15
clone_size: many
v_call: TRBV10-3
cdr3_nt: TGTGCCATCAGTGAGTCCCTAGCGGGAGAAGAAGAGCAGTTCTTC
cdr3_aa: CAISESLAGEEEQFF

d_call: -
j_call: TRBJ1-2
cdr3_length: 15
clone_size: few
v_call: TRBV29-1
cdr3_nt: TGCAGCGTTGAAGATCTGTGGTCCCAGGGTCTGAGCTACACCTTC
cdr3_aa: CSVEDLWSQGLSYTF

d_call: -
j_call: TRBJ2-7
cdr3_length: 15
clone_size: -
v_call: TRBV6-5
cdr3_nt: TGTGCCAGCAGTTACTCTCTTCAGGGGGGTTACGAGCAGTACTTC
cdr3_aa: CASSYSLQGGYEQYF

d_call: -
j_call: TRBJ2-1
cdr3_length: 11
clone_size: few
v_call: TRBV25-1
cdr3_nt: TGTGCCAGCACTATCGACAATGAGCAGTTCTTC
cdr3_aa: CASTIDNEQFF

d_call: TRBD1
j_call: TRBJ2-5
cdr3_length: 14
clone_size: -
v_call: TRBV6-1
cdr3_nt: TGTGCCAGCAGTAAACAGGGGAACCAAGAGACCCAGTACTTC
cdr3_aa: CASSKQGNQETQYF

d_call: -
j_call: TRBJ2-6
cdr3_length: 12
clone_size: -
v_call: TRBV11-2
cdr3_nt: TGTGCCACCCTCTCTGGGGCCAACGTCCTGACTTTC
cdr3_aa: CATLSGANVLTF

d_call: -
j_call: TRBJ2-7
cdr3_length: 13
clone_size: -
v_call: TRBV6-1
cdr3_nt: TGTGCCAGCACACTAGCTTTCCCCTACGAGCAGTACTTC
cdr3_aa: CASTLAFPYEQYF

d_call: -
j_call: TRBJ2-1
cdr3_length: 15
clone_size: -
v_call: TRBV6-1
cdr3_nt: TGTGCCAGCAGTGCCGACAGGCTTCATTACAATGAGCAGTTCTTC
cdr3_aa: CASSADRLHYNEQFF

d_call: TRBD2
j_call: TRBJ2-5
cdr3_length: 17
clone_size: -
v_call: TRBV28
cdr3_nt: TGTGCATCCGAGGGGCTAGCGGGAGATAGCCCGCAAGAGACCCAGTACTTC
cdr3_aa: CASEGLAGDSPQETQYF

d_call: -
j_call: TRBJ1-1
cdr3_length: 13
clone_size: few
v_call: TRBV9
cdr3_nt: TGTGCCAGCAGCGTAGATGGGGGCGGCGAAGCTTTCTTT
cdr3_aa: CASSVDGGGEAFF

d_call: -
j_call: TRBJ1-6
cdr3_length: 13
clone_size: -
v_call: TRBV6-1
cdr3_nt: TGTGCCAGCAGTGGCGGGTACGGTTCACCCCTCCACTTT
cdr3_aa: CASSGGYGSPLHF

d_call: -
j_call: TRBJ1-1
cdr3_length: 13
clone_size: few
v_call: TRBV6-1
cdr3_nt: TGTGCCAGCTTTCTTATGGGGGGCACTGAAGCTTTCTTT
cdr3_aa: CASFLMGGTEAFF

d_call: TRBD1
j_call: TRBJ2-6
cdr3_length: 18
clone_size: -
v_call: TRBV7-6
cdr3_nt: TGTGCCAGCAGCTTATTTATAACAGGGGGGTCTGGGGCCAACGTCCTGACTTTC
cdr3_aa: CASSLFITGGSGANVLTF

d_call: TRBD2
j_call: TRBJ2-7
cdr3_length: 14
clone_size: few
v_call: TRBV29-1
cdr3_nt: TGCAGCGTCACTGGACTAGCGGTTACCTACGAGCAGTACTTC
cdr3_aa: CSVTGLAVTYEQYF

d_call: -
j_call: TRBJ2-1
cdr3_length: 15
clone_size: -
v_call: TRBV9
cdr3_nt: TGTGCCAGCAGCGTAGAGGGACTGAAATATAATGAGCAGTTCTTC
cdr3_aa: CASSVEGLKYNEQFF

d_call: -
j_call: TRBJ2-3
cdr3_length: 15
clone_size: -
v_call: TRBV7-2
cdr3_nt: TGTGCCAGCAGCCTCAGTGGGTGGGAGCCAGATACGCAGTATTTT
cdr3_aa: CASSLSGWEPDTQYF

d_call: TRBD1
j_call: TRBJ2-7
cdr3_length: 14
clone_size: few
v_call: TRBV6-5
cdr3_nt: TGTGCCAGCAGCCCCGGGACAGGACTCTACGAGCAGTACTTC
cdr3_aa: CASSPGTGLYEQYF